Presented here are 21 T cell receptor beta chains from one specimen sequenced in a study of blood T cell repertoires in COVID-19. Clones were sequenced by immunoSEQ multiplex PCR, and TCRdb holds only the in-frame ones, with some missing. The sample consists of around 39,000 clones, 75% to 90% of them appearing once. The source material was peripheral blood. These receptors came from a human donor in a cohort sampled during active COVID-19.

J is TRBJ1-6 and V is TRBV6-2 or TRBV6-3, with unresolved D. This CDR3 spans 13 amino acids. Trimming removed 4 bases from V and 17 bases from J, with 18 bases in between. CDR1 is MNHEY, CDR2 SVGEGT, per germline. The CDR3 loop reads CASSSIGWVTFHF. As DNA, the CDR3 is TGTGCCAGCAGTTCGATCGGGTGGGTGACCTTCCACTTT.

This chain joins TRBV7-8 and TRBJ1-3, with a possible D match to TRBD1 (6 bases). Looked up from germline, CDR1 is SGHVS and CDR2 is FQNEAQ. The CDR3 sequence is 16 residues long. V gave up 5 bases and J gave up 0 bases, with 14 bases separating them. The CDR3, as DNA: TGTGCCAGCAGCGAAATACAGGGAAGCTCTGGAAACACCATATATTTT. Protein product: CASSEIQGSSGNTIYF.

Written as DNA, the CDR3 is TGTGCCACCAGCAGACACGGACAGGGGGGGAGGCAGCCCCAGCATTTT. Protein sequence: CATSRHGQGGRQPQHF. The chain couples TRBV15 to TRBJ1-5; 10 bases are a match to TRBD1. CDR3 size: 16 residues. Germline CDR1 reads LNHNV; CDR2 reads YYDKDF (reference sequence). V dropped 2 bases and J dropped 7; count of bases not matched to a gene: 8.

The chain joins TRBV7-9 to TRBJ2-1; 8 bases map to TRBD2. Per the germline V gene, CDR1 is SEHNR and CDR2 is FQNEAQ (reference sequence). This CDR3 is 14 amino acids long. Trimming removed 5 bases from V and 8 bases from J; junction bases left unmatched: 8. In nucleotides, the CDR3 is TGTGCCAGCAGCGACCCGGGAGGGCCCTATGAGCAGTTCTTC. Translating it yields CASSDPGGPYEQFF.

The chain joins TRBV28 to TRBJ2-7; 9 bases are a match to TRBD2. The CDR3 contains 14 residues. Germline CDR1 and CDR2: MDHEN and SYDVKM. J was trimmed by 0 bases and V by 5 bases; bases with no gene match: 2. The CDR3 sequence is CASSPAGGSYEQYF. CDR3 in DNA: TGTGCCAGCAGTCCAGCGGGGGGCTCCTACGAGCAGTACTTC.

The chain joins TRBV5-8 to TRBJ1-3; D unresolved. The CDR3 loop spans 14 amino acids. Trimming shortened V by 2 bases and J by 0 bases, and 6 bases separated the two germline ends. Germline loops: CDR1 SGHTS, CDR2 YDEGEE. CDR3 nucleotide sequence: TGTGCCAGCAGCTTTCGGAGCTCTGGAAACACCATATATTTT. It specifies CASSFRSSGNTIYF.

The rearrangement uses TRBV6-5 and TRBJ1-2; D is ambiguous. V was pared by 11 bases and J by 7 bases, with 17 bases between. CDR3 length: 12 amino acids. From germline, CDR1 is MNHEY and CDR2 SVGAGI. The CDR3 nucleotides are TGTGCCGTAACTCAACGATACGGTGGCTACACCTTC. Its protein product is CAVTQRYGGYTF.

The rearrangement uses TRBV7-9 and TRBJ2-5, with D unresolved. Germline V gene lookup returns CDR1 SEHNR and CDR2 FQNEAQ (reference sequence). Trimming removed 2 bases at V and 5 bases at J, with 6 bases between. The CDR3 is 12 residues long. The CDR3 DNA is TGTGCCAGCAGCTTAAATCAGGAGACCCAGTACTTC. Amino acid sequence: CASSLNQETQYF.

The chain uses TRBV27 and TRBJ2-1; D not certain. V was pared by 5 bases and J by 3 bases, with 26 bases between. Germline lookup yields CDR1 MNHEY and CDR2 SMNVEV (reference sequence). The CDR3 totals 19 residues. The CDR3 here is CASSPSWLRADSLYNEQFF. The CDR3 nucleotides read TGTGCCAGCAGTCCTAGTTGGTTGCGCGCCGATTCTCTCTACAATGAGCAGTTCTTC.

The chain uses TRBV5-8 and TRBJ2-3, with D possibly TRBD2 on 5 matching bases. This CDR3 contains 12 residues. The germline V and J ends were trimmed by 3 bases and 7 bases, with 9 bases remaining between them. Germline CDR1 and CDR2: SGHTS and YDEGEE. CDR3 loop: CASSSGIYTQYF. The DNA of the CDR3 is TGTGCCAGCAGCTCGGGGATATATACGCAGTATTTT.

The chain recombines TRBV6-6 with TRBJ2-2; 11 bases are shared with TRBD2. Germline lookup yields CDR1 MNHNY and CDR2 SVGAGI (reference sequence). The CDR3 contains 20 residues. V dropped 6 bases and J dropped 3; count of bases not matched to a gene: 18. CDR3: CASRRRLQTLAGDHTGELFF. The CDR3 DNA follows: TGTGCCAGCAGGCGAAGGTTGCAGACACTAGCGGGAGACCACACCGGGGAGCTGTTTTTT.

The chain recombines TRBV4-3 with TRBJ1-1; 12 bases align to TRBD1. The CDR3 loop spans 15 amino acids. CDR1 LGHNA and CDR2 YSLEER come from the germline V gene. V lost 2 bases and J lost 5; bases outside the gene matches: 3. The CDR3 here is CASSQWDRGLTEAFF. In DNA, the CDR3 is TGCGCCAGCAGCCAATGGGACAGGGGGCTGACTGAAGCTTTCTTT.

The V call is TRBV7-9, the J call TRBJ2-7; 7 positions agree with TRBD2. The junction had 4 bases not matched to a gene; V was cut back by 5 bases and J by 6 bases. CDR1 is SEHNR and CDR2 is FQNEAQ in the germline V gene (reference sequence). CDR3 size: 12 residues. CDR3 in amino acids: CASSPGGTEQYF. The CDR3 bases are TGTGCCAGCAGCCCCGGGGGGACCGAGCAGTACTTC.

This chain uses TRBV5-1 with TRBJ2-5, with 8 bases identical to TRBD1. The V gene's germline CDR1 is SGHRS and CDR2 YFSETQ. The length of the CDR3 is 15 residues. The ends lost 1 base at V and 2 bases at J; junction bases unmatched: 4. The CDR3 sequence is CASSLWTGRQETQYF. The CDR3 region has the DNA TGCGCCAGCAGCTTGTGGACAGGGCGGCAAGAGACCCAGTACTTC.

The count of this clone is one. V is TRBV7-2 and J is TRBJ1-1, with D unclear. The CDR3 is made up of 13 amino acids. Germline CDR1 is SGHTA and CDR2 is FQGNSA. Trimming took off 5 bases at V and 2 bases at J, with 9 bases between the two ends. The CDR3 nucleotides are TGTGCCAGCAGCCTGACTCCTAACACTGAAGCTTTCTTT. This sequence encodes CASSLTPNTEAFF.

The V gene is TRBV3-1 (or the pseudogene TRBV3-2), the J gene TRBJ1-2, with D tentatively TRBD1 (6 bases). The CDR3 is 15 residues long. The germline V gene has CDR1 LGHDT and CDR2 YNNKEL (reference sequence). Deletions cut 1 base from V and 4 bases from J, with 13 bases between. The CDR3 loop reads CASSQGPDSSYGYTF. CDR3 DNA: TGTGCCAGCAGCCAAGGCCCGGACAGTTCCTATGGCTACACCTTC.

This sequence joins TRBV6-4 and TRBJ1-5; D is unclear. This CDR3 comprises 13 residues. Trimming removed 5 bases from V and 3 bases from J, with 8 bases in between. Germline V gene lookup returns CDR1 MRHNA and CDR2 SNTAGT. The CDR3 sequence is CASSKTVNQPQHF. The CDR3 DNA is TGTGCCAGCAGTAAAACAGTCAATCAGCCCCAGCATTTT.

The CDR3 sequence is CASSHSPIRPRLGGYEQYF. The CDR3 region has the DNA TGTGCCAGCAGCCACAGCCCGATTCGACCTCGCCTGGGAGGGTACGAGCAGTACTTC. The rearrangement links TRBV14 to TRBJ2-7; 7 bases agree with TRBD2. From germline, CDR1 is SGHDN and CDR2 FVKESK. The length of the CDR3 is 19 residues. V was pared by 3 bases and J by 4 bases, with 21 bases of the junction left unmatched.

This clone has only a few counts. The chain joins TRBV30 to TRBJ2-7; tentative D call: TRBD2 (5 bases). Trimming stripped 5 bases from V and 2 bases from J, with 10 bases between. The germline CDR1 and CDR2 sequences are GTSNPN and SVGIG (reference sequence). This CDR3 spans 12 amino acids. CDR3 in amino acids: CAWARGPYEQYF. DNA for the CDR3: TGTGCCTGGGCTCGCGGGCCCTACGAGCAGTACTTC.

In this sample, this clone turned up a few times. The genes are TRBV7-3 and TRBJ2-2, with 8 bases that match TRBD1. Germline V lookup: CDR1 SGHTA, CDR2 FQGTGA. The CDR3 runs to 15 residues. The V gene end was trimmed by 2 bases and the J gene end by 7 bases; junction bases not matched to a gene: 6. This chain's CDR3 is CASSLRQGHVGELFF. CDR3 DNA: TGTGCCAGCAGCTTACGACAGGGGCACGTCGGGGAGCTGTTTTTT. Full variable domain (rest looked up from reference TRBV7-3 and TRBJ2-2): GAGVSQTPSNKVTEKGKYVELRCDPISGHTALYWYRQSLGQGPEFLIYFQGTGAADDSGLPNDRFFAVRPEGSVSTLKIQRTERGDSAVYLCASSLRQGHVGELFFGEGSRLTVL.

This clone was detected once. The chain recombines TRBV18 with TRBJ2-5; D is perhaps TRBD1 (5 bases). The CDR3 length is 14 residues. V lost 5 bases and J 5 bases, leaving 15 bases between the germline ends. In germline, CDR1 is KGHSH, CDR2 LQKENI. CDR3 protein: CASSLTGSRETQYF. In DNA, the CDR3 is TGTGCCAGCTCATTAACAGGAAGCAGGGAGACCCAGTACTTC.